The clone carrying this T cell receptor beta chain was counted many times. Its antigen is undetermined. The time point is: newly diagnosed GD, antithyroid drugs for less than 3 months. PBMCs provided the RNA from which the TCR library was made. Through Arm-PCR of CDR3 regions and iRepertoire HTBI primers, TCR beta libraries were built. MiXCR was run by TCRdb on the multiplex PCR reads, yielding one entry per CDR3 protein. This table has about 240,000 distinct CDR3 sequences, around 20% appearing once. The CDR3 sequence is 12 residues long. Trimming shortened V by 3 bases and J by 0 bases, and 5 bases separated the two germline ends. Germline V CDR1 and CDR2: DFQATT, SNEGSKA (reference sequence). The data belong to a study of regulatory T cells in long-lasting Graves disease. General observations from the study: TRBV28, TRBJ1-2 and TRBJ2-5 were segments that persistent disease favored. It is possible that accuracy was reduced by the small size of the sample. Persistent Graves' patients possessed reduced TCR diversity relative to recently diagnosed ones.

The clonotype was recovered from a female donor with Graves disease. The V gene is TRBV20-1, the J gene TRBJ2-5; D remains unclear. Source: peripheral blood mononuclear cells (PBMCs), taken at new diagnosis, from a patient treated with antithyroid drugs. The CDR3 here is CSASSDQETQYF. As DNA, the CDR3 is TGCAGTGCTAGTTCGGACCAAGAGACCCAGTACTTC.